The T cell receptor beta chain under discussion was sequenced for a study of T cells expressing NK-cell markers. CDR1 and CDR2 (germline): SNHLY, FYNNEI. This CDR3 has 14 residues. TCRdb reanalyzed the 5' RACE reads, giving one entry per CDR3 protein sequence and no DNA. The repertoire table contains about 400,000 distinct CDR3 sequences. The receptor was isolated from a woman aged 45-65 years in good health. Sequenced material: blood T cells: a sorted CD56 or NKG2C T cell subset, CD4+ or CD8+ T cells, or bulk PBMC T cells (not recorded which). The rearrangement joins TRBV2 to TRBJ2-2. CDR3 residues: CASREEVVAGELFF.